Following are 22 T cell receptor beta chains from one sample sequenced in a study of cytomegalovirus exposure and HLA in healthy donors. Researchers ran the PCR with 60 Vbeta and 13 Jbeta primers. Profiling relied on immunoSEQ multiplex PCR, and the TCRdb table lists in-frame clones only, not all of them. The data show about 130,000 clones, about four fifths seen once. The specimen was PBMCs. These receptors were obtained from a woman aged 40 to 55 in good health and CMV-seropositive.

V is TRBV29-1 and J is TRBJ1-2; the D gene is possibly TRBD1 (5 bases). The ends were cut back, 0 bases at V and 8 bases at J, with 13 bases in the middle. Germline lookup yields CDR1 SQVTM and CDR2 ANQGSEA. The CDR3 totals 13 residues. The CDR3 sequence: CSVEDRGLSGYTF. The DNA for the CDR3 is TGCAGCGTTGAAGATAGGGGTCTGTCAGGCTACACCTTC.

The CDR3: CASSGDRGAEKLFF. The CDR3 nucleotides are TGTGCCAGCAGTGGGGACAGGGGGGCGGAAAAACTGTTTTTT. J is TRBJ1-4 and V is TRBV2; 11 nucleotides match TRBD1. Germline trimming cut 4 bases from V and 8 bases from J; bases unmatched to any gene: 3. The length of the CDR3 is 14 residues. The germline CDR1 and CDR2 sequences are SNHLY and FYNNEI.

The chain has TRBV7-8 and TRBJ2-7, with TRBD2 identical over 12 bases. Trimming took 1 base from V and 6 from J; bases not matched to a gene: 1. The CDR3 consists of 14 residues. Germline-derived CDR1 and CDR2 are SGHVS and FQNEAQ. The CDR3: CASSLGLAGVEQYF. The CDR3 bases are TGTGCCAGCAGCTTAGGACTAGCGGGAGTCGAGCAGTACTTC.

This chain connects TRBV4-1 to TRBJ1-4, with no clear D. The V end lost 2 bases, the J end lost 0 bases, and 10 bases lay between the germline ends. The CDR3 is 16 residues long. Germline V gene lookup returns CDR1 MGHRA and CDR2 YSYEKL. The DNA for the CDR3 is TGCGCCAGCAGCCAATCCCGGTCTGCAACTAATGAAAAACTGTTTTTT. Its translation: CASSQSRSATNEKLFF.

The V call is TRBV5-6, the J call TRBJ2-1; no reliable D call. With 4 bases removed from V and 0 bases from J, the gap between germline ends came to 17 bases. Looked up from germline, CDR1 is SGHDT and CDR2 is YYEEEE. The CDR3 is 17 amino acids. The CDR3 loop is CASSVSATLPSYNEQFF. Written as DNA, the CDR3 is TGTGCCAGCAGCGTGAGTGCTACGCTTCCCTCCTACAATGAGCAGTTCTTC. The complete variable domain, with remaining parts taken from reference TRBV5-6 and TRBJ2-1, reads DAGVTQSPTHLIKTRGQQVTLRCSPKSGHDTVSWYQQALGQGPQFIFQYYEEEERQRGNFPDRFSGHQFPNYSSELNVNALLLGDSALYLCASSVSATLPSYNEQFFGPGTRLTVL.

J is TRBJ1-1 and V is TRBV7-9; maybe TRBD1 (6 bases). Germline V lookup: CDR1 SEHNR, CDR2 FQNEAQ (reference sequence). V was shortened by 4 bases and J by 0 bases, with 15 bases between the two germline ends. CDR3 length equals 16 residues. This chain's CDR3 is CASSSFRGQLNTEAFF. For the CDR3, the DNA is TGTGCCAGCAGCTCGTTCCGAGGACAGCTGAACACTGAAGCTTTCTTT. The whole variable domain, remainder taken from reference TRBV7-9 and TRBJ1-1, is DTGVSQNPRHKITKRGQNVTFRCDPISEHNRLYWYRQTLGQGPEFLTYFQNEAQLEKSRLLSDRFSAERPKGSFSTLEIQRTEQGDSAMYLCASSSFRGQLNTEAFFGQGTRLTVV.

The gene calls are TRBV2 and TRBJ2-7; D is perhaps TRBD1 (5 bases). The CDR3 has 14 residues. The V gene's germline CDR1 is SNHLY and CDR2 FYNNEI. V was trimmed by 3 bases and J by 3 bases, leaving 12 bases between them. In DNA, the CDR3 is TGTGCCAGCAGTGATCAGGGTTCGAACTACGAGCAGTACTTC. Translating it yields CASSDQGSNYEQYF.

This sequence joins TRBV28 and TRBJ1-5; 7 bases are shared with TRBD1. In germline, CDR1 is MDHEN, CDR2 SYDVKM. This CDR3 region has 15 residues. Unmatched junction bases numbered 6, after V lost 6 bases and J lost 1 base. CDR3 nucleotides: TGTGCCAGCAGCAAGGGGGCGCAAAGCAATCAGCCCCAGCATTTT. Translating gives CASSKGAQSNQPQHF.

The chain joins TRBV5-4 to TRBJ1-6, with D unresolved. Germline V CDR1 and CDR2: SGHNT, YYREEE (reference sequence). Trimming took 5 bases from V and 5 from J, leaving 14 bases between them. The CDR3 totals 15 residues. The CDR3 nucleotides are TGTGCCAGCAGTCAGAGCCGGGGAAATAATTCACCCCTCCACTTT. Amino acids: CASSQSRGNNSPLHF.

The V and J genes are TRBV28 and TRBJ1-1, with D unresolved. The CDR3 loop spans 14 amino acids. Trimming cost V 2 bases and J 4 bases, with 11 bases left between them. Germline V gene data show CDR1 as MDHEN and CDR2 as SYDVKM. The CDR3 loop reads CASSLRTGGTEAFF. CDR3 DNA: TGTGCCAGCAGTTTAAGGACTGGAGGCACTGAAGCTTTCTTT. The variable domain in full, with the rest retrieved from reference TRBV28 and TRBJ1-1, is DVKVTQSSRYLVKRTGEKVFLECVQDMDHENMFWYRQDPGLGLRLIYFSYDVKMKEKGDIPEGYSVSREKKERFSLILESASTNQTSMYLCASSLRTGGTEAFFGQGTRLTVV.

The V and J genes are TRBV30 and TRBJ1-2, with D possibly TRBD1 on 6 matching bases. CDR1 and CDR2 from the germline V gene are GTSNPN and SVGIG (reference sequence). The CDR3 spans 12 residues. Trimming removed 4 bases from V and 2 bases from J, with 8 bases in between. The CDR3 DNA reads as TGTGCCTGGAATGGGGGCAACTATGGCTACACCTTC. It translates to CAWNGGNYGYTF.

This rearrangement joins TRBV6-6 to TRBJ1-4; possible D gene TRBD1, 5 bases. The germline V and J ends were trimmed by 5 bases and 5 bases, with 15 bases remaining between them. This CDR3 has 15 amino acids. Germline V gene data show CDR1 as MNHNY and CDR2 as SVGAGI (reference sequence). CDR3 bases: TGTGCCAGCAGTGGGAGGGACGGACACAATGAAAAACTGTTTTTT. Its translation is CASSGRDGHNEKLFF.

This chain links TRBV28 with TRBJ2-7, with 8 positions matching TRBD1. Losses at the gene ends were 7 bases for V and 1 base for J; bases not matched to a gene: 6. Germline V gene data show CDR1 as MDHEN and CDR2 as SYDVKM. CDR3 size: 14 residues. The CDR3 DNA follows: TGTGCCAGCACCGTGGACAGGGTGTCCTACGAGCAGTACTTC. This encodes CASTVDRVSYEQYF. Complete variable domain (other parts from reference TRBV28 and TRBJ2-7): DVKVTQSSRYLVKRTGEKVFLECVQDMDHENMFWYRQDPGLGLRLIYFSYDVKMKEKGDIPEGYSVSREKKERFSLILESASTNQTSMYLCASTVDRVSYEQYFGPGTRLTVT.

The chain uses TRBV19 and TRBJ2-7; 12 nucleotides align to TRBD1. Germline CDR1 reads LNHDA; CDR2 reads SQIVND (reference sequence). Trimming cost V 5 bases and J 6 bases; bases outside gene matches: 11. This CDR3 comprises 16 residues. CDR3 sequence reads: CASSSGTGQGASEQYF. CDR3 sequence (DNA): TGTGCCAGTAGTTCCGGGACGGGACAGGGGGCTTCCGAGCAGTACTTC.

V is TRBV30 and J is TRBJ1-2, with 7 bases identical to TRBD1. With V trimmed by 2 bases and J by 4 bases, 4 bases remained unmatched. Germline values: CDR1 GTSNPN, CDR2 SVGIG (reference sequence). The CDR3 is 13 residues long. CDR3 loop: CAWSYRGTYGYTF. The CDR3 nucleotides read TGTGCCTGGAGTTACAGGGGAACCTATGGCTACACCTTC.

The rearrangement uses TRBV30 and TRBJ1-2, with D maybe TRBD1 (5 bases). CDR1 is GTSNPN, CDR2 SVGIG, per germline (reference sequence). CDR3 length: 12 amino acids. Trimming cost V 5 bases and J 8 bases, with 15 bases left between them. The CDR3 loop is CAWGVQGGGYTF. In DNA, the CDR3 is TGTGCCTGGGGGGTGCAGGGTGGGGGCTACACCTTC.

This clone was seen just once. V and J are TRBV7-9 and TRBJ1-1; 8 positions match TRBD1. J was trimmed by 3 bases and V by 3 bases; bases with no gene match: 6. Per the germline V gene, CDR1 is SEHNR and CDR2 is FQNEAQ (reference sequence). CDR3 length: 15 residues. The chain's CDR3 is CASSFGQGRDTEAFF. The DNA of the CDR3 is TGTGCCAGCAGCTTCGGACAGGGAAGGGACACTGAAGCTTTCTTT. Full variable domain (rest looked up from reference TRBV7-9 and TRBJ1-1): DTGVSQNPRHKITKRGQNVTFRCDPISEHNRLYWYRQTLGQGPEFLTYFQNEAQLEKSRLLSDRFSAERPKGSFSTLEIQRTEQGDSAMYLCASSFGQGRDTEAFFGQGTRLTVV.

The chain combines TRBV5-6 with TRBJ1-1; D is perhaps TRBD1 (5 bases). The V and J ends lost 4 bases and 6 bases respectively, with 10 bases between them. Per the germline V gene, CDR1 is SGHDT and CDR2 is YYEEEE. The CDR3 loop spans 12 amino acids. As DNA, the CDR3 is TGTGCCAGCAGCCGGGACTCCGCTGAAGCTTTCTTT. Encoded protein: CASSRDSAEAFF.

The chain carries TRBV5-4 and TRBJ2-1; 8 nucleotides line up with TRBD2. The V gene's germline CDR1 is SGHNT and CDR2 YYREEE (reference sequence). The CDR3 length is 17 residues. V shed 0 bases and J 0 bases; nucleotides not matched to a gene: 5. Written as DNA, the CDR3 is TGTGCCAGCAGCTTGGGCAGCGGGGGTCACTCCTACAATGAGCAGTTCTTC. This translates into CASSLGSGGHSYNEQFF.

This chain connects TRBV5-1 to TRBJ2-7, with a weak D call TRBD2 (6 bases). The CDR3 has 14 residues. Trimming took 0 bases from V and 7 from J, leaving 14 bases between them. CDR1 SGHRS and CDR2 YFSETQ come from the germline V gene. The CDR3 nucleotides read TGCGCCAGCAGCTTGGCTCGACTAGTGGGGGAGCAGTACTTC. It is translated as CASSLARLVGEQYF. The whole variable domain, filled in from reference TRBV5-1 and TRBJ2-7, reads KAGVTQTPRYLIKTRGQQVTLSCSPISGHRSVSWYQQTPGQGLQFLFEYFSETQRNKGNFPGRFSGRQFSNSRSEMNVSTLELGDSALYLCASSLARLVGEQYFGPGTRLTVT.

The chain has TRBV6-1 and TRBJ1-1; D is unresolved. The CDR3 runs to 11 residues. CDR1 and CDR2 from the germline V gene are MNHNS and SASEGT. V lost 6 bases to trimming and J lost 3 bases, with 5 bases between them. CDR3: CASRQYTEAFF. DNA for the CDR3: TGTGCCAGCAGACAGTACACTGAAGCTTTCTTT.

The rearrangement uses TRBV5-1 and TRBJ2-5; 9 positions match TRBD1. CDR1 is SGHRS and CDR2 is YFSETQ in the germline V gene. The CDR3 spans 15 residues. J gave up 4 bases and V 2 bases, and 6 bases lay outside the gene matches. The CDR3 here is CASSLGQGFVETQYF. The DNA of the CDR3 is TGCGCCAGCAGCTTAGGACAGGGGTTCGTAGAGACCCAGTACTTC.